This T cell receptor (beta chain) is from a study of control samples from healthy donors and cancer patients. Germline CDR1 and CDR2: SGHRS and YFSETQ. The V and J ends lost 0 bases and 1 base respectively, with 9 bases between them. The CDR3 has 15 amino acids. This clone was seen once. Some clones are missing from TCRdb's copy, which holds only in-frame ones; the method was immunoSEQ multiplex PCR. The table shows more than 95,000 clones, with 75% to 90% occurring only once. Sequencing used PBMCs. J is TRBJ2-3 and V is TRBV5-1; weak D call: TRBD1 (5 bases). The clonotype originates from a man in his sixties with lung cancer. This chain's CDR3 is CASSLEWGRTDTQYF. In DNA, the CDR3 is TGCGCCAGCAGCTTGGAATGGGGCCGCACAGATACGCAGTATTTT.